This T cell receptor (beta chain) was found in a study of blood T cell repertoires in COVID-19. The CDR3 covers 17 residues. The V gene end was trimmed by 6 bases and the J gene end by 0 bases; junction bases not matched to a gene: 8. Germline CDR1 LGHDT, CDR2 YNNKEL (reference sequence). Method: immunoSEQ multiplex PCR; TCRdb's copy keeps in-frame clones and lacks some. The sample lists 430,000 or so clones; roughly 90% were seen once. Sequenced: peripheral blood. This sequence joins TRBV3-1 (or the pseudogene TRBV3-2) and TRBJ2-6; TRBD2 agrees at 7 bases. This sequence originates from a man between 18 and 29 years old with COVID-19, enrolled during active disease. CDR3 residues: CASRRAGVNSGANVLTF. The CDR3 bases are TGTGCCAGCAGGCGGGCGGGGGTAAACTCTGGGGCCAACGTCCTGACTTTC.